Below, 29 T cell receptor beta chains from the same sample are listed, as sequenced in a study of technical replicates of blood from a handful of donors. Profiling relied on immunoSEQ multiplex PCR, and the TCRdb table lists in-frame clones only, not all of them. The repertoire includes about 59,000 clones, 93% of them detected once, and approximately 4% sits in the top ten. The sequencing sample was made of PBMCs. The receptors shown here come from a human donor in good health. Some clones in this sample may be carry-over from other donors' samples.

The rearrangement uses TRBV4-2 and TRBJ2-1, with 11 bases aligning to TRBD2. Losses at the gene ends were 6 bases for V and 7 bases for J; bases not matched to a gene: 8. Germline V gives CDR1 LGHNA, CDR2 YNFKEQ. The CDR3 length is 15 residues. CDR3 sequence (DNA): TGTGCCAGCAGTCCAACTAGCGGGGGTTGGAATGAGCAGTTCTTC. Residues: CASSPTSGGWNEQFF.

This chain links TRBV7-9 with TRBJ2-3; 8 bases fit TRBD2. Unmatched junction bases numbered 4, after V lost 5 bases and J lost 0 bases. There are 15 residues in the CDR3. The germline V gene encodes CDR1 SEHNR and CDR2 FQNEAQ (reference sequence). The CDR3 nucleotides are TGTGCCAGCAGCGCGCCGGGGGGGAGCACAGATACGCAGTATTTT. This translates into CASSAPGGSTDTQYF.

The V and J genes are TRBV29-1 and TRBJ1-2, with a weak D call TRBD1 (6 bases). This CDR3 region has 15 residues. In germline, CDR1 is SQVTM, CDR2 ANQGSEA. The V and J ends lost 5 bases and 2 bases respectively, with 18 bases between them. In DNA form, the CDR3 reads TGCAGCGTTTCTGGGACGGTCCAGGGGAACTATGGCTACACCTTC. As protein: CSVSGTVQGNYGYTF.

The gene calls are TRBV5-6 and TRBJ1-1; D gene unclear. Germline V CDR1 and CDR2: SGHDT, YYEEEE. This CDR3 contains 12 residues. V shed 2 bases and J shed 6 bases, with 8 bases lying between them. The CDR3 sequence: CASSFVQAEAFF. DNA of the CDR3: TGTGCCAGCAGCTTCGTCCAGGCTGAAGCTTTCTTT.

This chain joins TRBV2 and TRBJ1-5; D unresolved. V shed 3 bases and J shed 3 bases, with 9 bases lying between them. Germline CDR1 is SNHLY and CDR2 is FYNNEI. CDR3 size: 14 residues. The CDR3 reads CASSDAADNQPQHF. The CDR3 bases are TGTGCCAGCAGTGATGCCGCGGACAATCAGCCCCAGCATTTT.

This clone appeared a single time. The same CDR3 is also encoded by other DNA sequences in this sample. The chain couples TRBV2 to TRBJ2-7; D possibly corresponds to TRBD1 (5 bases). This CDR3 is built from 12 residues. Trimming stripped 6 bases from V and 3 bases from J, with 9 bases between. Germline values: CDR1 SNHLY, CDR2 FYNNEI. The CDR3 region has the DNA TGTGCCAGCAGCGGCCAGGGCTACGAGCAGTACTTC. Translation gives CASSGQGYEQYF.

The chain joins TRBV6-5 to TRBJ1-1; 7 nucleotides agree with TRBD1. The length of the CDR3 is 15 residues. Germline V gene data show CDR1 as MNHEY and CDR2 as SVGAGI. V lost 0 bases to trimming and J lost 6 bases; unmatched junction nucleotides: 7. The DNA for the CDR3 is TGTGCCAGCAGTTACTCGTACAGGGGCGCCGCTGAAGCTTTCTTT. This codes for CASSYSYRGAAEAFF.

The chain recombines TRBV2 with TRBJ2-1; 12 bases align to TRBD2. Germline V lookup: CDR1 SNHLY, CDR2 FYNNEI. This CDR3 is 16 amino acids long. V was clipped by 6 bases and J by 2 bases; unmatched bases: 5. In DNA, the CDR3 is TGTGCCAGCAGCCGGACTAGCGGGACTGCCTACAATGAGCAGTTCTTC. Encoded protein: CASSRTSGTAYNEQFF.

The genes are TRBV2 and TRBJ2-2; 7 positions match TRBD1. The CDR3 is 13 amino acids. Germline V gene lookup returns CDR1 SNHLY and CDR2 FYNNEI. Trimming took 7 bases from V and 5 from J; bases not matched to a gene: 4. As DNA, the CDR3 is TGTGCCAGCACGGGACAGAAGACCGGGGAGCTGTTTTTT. It translates to CASTGQKTGELFF.

This clone has only one observation. This chain joins TRBV25-1 and TRBJ1-2; tentatively, D is TRBD1 (5 bases). Trimming stripped 1 base from V and 8 bases from J, with 17 bases between. CDR3 length: 15 residues. The germline V gene has CDR1 MGHDK and CDR2 SYGVNS. The CDR3 loop reads CASSELGRDQGGYTF. CDR3 sequence (DNA): TGTGCCAGCAGTGAATTAGGCAGGGATCAGGGCGGCTACACCTTC.

The chain couples TRBV5-1 to TRBJ2-3; tentative D call: TRBD1 (6 bases). Germline CDR1 is SGHRS and CDR2 is YFSETQ. Trimming took off 7 bases at V and 4 bases at J, with 19 bases between the two ends. The CDR3 sequence is 15 residues long. This CDR3 reads CASSLTGSSSDTQYF. CDR3 DNA sequence: TGCGCCAGCTCTCTGACAGGTTCGAGTTCAGATACGCAGTATTTT. The full variable domain, completed using reference TRBV5-1 and TRBJ2-3, is KAGVTQTPRYLIKTRGQQVTLSCSPISGHRSVSWYQQTPGQGLQFLFEYFSETQRNKGNFPGRFSGRQFSNSRSEMNVSTLELGDSALYLCASSLTGSSSDTQYFGPGTRLTVL.

The chain employs TRBV2 and TRBJ2-3; 9 positions agree with TRBD1. Germline CDR1 reads SNHLY; CDR2 reads FYNNEI. The CDR3 is 14 residues long. V lost 7 bases, J lost 3 bases, and 5 bases stayed unmatched. The CDR3 sequence: CASKGTGITDTQYF. The CDR3 coding sequence is TGTGCCAGCAAAGGGACAGGGATTACAGATACGCAGTATTTT.

The V call is TRBV7-2, the J call TRBJ2-3; 9 bases map to TRBD1. V trimming: 6 bases; J trimming: 1 base; junction bases outside the gene matches: 8. The CDR3 sequence is 16 residues long. CDR1 SGHTA and CDR2 FQGNSA come from the germline V gene. The CDR3 is CASSKQGARGTDTQYF. In nucleotides, the CDR3 is TGTGCCAGCAGTAAACAGGGGGCGCGGGGCACAGATACGCAGTATTTT.

The rearrangement links TRBV5-1 to TRBJ2-7, with TRBD2 matching 12 bases. V shed 4 bases and J 5 bases; nucleotides not matched to a gene: 13. The CDR3 loop spans 17 amino acids. CDR1 is SGHRS and CDR2 is YFSETQ in the germline V gene. The CDR3 coding sequence is TGCGCCAGCAGCCCCGGGACTAGCGGGTTCGGCAGGGACGAGCAGTACTTC. Residues: CASSPGTSGFGRDEQYF.

The CDR3 DNA is TGTGCCAGCAGCCCGACAGGAAACTACGAGCAGTACTTC. Its translation is CASSPTGNYEQYF. The V gene is TRBV7-9, the J gene TRBJ2-7; a weak D match, TRBD1 (6 bases). The V gene lost 5 bases and the J gene lost 3 bases, with 11 bases spanning the gap. This CDR3 contains 13 residues. Per the germline V gene, CDR1 is SEHNR and CDR2 is FQNEAQ (reference sequence).

CDR3 bases: TGTGCCTGGAGTGCTGATTTCGGAGCTTTCTTT. Its protein is CAWSADFGAFF. The V gene is TRBV30, the J gene TRBJ1-1, with D unclear. V lost 1 base and J 10 bases, leaving 10 bases between the germline ends. The CDR3 runs 11 residues. The germline V gene encodes CDR1 GTSNPN and CDR2 SVGIG (reference sequence).

The rearrangement joins TRBV2 to TRBJ1-1; no firm D call. The CDR3 extends over 12 amino acids. V was cut by 8 bases and J by 1 base, with 8 bases left in between. CDR1 SNHLY and CDR2 FYNNEI come from the germline V gene. CDR3 sequence reads: CASDRENTEAFF. For the CDR3, the DNA is TGTGCCAGCGACCGGGAGAACACTGAAGCTTTCTTT.

The chain joins TRBV2 to TRBJ2-7, with D possibly matching TRBD1 (5 bases). Looked up from germline, CDR1 is SNHLY and CDR2 is FYNNEI. The V gene lost 4 bases and the J gene lost 5 bases, with 9 bases spanning the gap. CDR3 length: 12 residues. The CDR3 DNA reads as TGTGCCAGCAGTGTCCAGGGCCACGAGCAGTACTTC. Amino acid sequence: CASSVQGHEQYF.

The chain combines TRBV2 with TRBJ2-4, with unresolved D. The CDR3 runs 12 residues. Germline CDR1 reads SNHLY; CDR2 reads FYNNEI. V was shortened by 6 bases and J by 8 bases, with 11 bases between the two germline ends. CDR3 bases: TGTGCCAGCAGACTGACTTCCGACATTCAGTACTTC. It translates to CASRLTSDIQYF.

J is TRBJ2-1 and V is TRBV5-1; 8 positions agree with TRBD1. Germline loops: CDR1 SGHRS, CDR2 YFSETQ. V lost 7 bases and J lost 1; bases outside the gene matches: 7. The CDR3 runs to 15 residues. The CDR3 DNA reads TGCGCCAGCGCCACCCAGGGGGCTTCCTACAATGAGCAGTTCTTC. This encodes CASATQGASYNEQFF. Using reference TRBV5-1 and TRBJ2-1 for the parts outside the CDR3, the full variable domain is KAGVTQTPRYLIKTRGQQVTLSCSPISGHRSVSWYQQTPGQGLQFLFEYFSETQRNKGNFPGRFSGRQFSNSRSEMNVSTLELGDSALYLCASATQGASYNEQFFGPGTRLTVL.

The V gene is TRBV7-9, the J gene TRBJ1-6, with a tentative D call TRBD1 (5 bases). Germline CDR1 and CDR2: SEHNR and FQNEAQ (reference sequence). Trimming shortened V by 0 bases and J by 7 bases, and 10 bases separated the two germline ends. The CDR3 contains 15 residues. The CDR3 region has the DNA TGTGCCAGCAGCTTAGCTCTGGGGCCGAATTCACCCCTCCACTTT. Protein product: CASSLALGPNSPLHF.

The chain couples TRBV2 to TRBJ2-7, with 7 bases lining up with TRBD1. Trimming removed 0 bases from V and 2 bases from J; junction bases left unmatched: 16. This CDR3 comprises 19 residues. In germline, CDR1 is SNHLY, CDR2 FYNNEI. The DNA of the CDR3 is TGTGCCAGCAGTGAAGCGCAAGGGGGCGAACTTATGGACCCCTACGAGCAGTACTTC. It translates to CASSEAQGGELMDPYEQYF.

The chain has TRBV27 and TRBJ2-1; TRBD2 agrees at 8 bases. The CDR3 has 16 amino acids. V dropped 8 bases and J dropped 4; count of bases not matched to a gene: 13. Germline loops: CDR1 MNHEY, CDR2 SMNVEV (reference sequence). In DNA, the CDR3 is TGTGCCAGCCACAAAGGGGCGGGAGGCCAATACAATGAGCAGTTCTTC. This gives the protein CASHKGAGGQYNEQFF.

This CDR3 is CASSLPSTETQYF. The CDR3 region has the DNA TGTGCCAGCAGTTTACCTAGTACAGAGACCCAGTACTTC. The chain uses TRBV28 and TRBJ2-5; D is uncertain. Trimming stripped 2 bases from V and 4 bases from J, with 8 bases between. This CDR3 comprises 13 residues. Germline lookup yields CDR1 MDHEN and CDR2 SYDVKM.

The chain recombines TRBV30 with TRBJ2-3; D ambiguous. CDR3 size: 13 residues. Germline CDR1 is GTSNPN and CDR2 is SVGIG (reference sequence). Trimming shortened V by 2 bases and J by 1 base, and 7 bases separated the two germline ends. The CDR3, as DNA: TGTGCCTGGAGTCGCCGGGGCACAGATACGCAGTATTTT. Amino acid sequence: CAWSRRGTDTQYF.

The chain carries TRBV18 and TRBJ2-2; possibly TRBD1 for D (6 bases). Trimming stripped 4 bases from V and 3 bases from J, with 18 bases between. The CDR3 length is 17 residues. Germline V CDR1 and CDR2: KGHSH, LQKENI. The CDR3 loop is CASSRTYRDPDTGELFF. CDR3 coding DNA: TGTGCCAGCTCACGAACTTACAGGGATCCGGACACCGGGGAGCTGTTTTTT. Together with reference TRBV18 and TRBJ2-2, the CDR3 gives the full variable domain: NAGVMQNPRHLVRRRGQEARLRCSPMKGHSHVYWYRQLPEEGLKFMVYLQKENIIDESGMPKERFSAEFPKEGPSILRIQQVVRGDSAAYFCASSRTYRDPDTGELFFGEGSRLTVL.

This chain's CDR3 is CASSPGAGAGGEQYF. The CDR3 coding sequence is TGTGCCAGCAGCCCCGGTGCCGGGGCCGGGGGCGAGCAGTACTTC. This chain links TRBV11-2 with TRBJ2-7; TRBD2 is a possible D gene (6 bases). V was clipped by 5 bases and J by 6 bases, with 20 bases between them. CDR1 and CDR2 from the germline V gene are SGHAT and FQNNGV. This CDR3 comprises 15 residues. The entire variable domain, with the rest obtained from reference TRBV11-2 and TRBJ2-7, is as follows: EAGVAQSPRYKIIEKRQSVAFWCNPISGHATLYWYQQILGQGPKLLIQFQNNGVVDDSQLPKDRFSAERLKGVDSTLKIQPAKLEDSAVYLCASSPGAGAGGEQYFGPGTRLTVT.

This clone was seen once. A junction end diverges from the germline sequence, so it may reflect a read error. The CDR3 sequence is CANSQSARRTGYTF. For the CDR3, the DNA is TGTGCCAACAGCCAATCGGCCAGGCGAACGGGCTACACCTTC. This sequence joins TRBV16 and TRBJ1-2, with no clear D. The germline V gene encodes CDR1 KGHSY and CDR2 FQNENV. CDR3 length: 14 amino acids.

The CDR3 sequence: CATRTGGSNYGYTF. In DNA, the CDR3 is TGTGCCACGCGGACAGGAGGATCCAACTATGGCTACACCTTC. V is TRBV10-3 and J is TRBJ1-2; 7 bases map to TRBD1. Trimming took 10 bases from V and 2 from J; bases not matched to a gene: 10. The CDR3 contains 14 residues. Germline-derived CDR1 and CDR2 are ENHRY and SYGVKD.